The 20 T cell receptor beta chains below were found in one sample sequenced in a study of blood T cell repertoires in COVID-19. The protocol was immunoSEQ multiplex PCR, while the TCRdb copy is restricted to in-frame clones and leaves out a portion. The sample has roughly 180,000 clones, over 65% seen once. The sample was PBMCs or T cells enriched from blood (not recorded which). The receptors shown here come from a woman aged 45-65 years who had recovered from COVID-19.

The rearrangement joins TRBV30 to TRBJ2-7; the D gene is possibly TRBD1 (7 bases). The CDR3 runs to 14 residues. Germline values: CDR1 GTSNPN, CDR2 SVGIG (reference sequence). The V gene lost 2 bases and the J gene lost 0 bases, with 11 bases spanning the gap. The CDR3 sequence is CAWSKQGGSYEQYV. The CDR3 nucleotides are TGTGCCTGGAGTAAGCAGGGGGGCTCCTACGAGCAGTACGTC.

This clone has just one count. The rearrangement joins TRBV14 to TRBJ2-1, with 13 bases aligning to TRBD2. The germline V gene has CDR1 SGHDN and CDR2 FVKESK. The CDR3 is made up of 18 amino acids. Germline trimming cut 2 bases from V and 8 bases from J; bases unmatched to any gene: 12. CDR3 in amino acids: CASSQILPGLAGRDEQFF. The CDR3, as DNA: TGTGCCAGCAGCCAAATCCTCCCGGGACTAGCGGGAAGGGATGAGCAGTTCTTC. Full variable domain (remainder filled in from reference TRBV14 and TRBJ2-1): EAGVTQFPSHSVIEKGQTVTLRCDPISGHDNLYWYRRVMGKEIKFLLHFVKESKQDESGMPNNRFLAERTGGTYSTLKVQPAELEDSGVYFCASSQILPGLAGRDEQFFGPGTRLTVL.

CDR3 in DNA: TGTGCCACCAGTGATTTTAACTGCCGGCAAAAACTGGACAGAGGGGTTTTCTATCAGCCCCAGCATTTT. This sequence encodes CATSDFNCRQKLDRGVFYQPQHF. The chain links TRBV24-1 to TRBJ1-5; D is possibly TRBD1 (6 bases). Germline V lookup: CDR1 KGHDR, CDR2 SFDVKD. The CDR3 is 23 amino acids. V dropped 1 base and J dropped 5 bases, with 35 bases sitting between them.

This rearrangement joins TRBV13 to TRBJ2-3; 9 bases are a match to TRBD2. The CDR3 totals 12 residues. Germline V gene lookup returns CDR1 PRHDT and CDR2 FYEKMQ (reference sequence). Germline trimming cut 4 bases from V and 14 bases from J; bases unmatched to any gene: 7. CDR3 bases: TGTGCCAGCAGCTCCAGCGGGAGGTTTACGTATTTT. This translates into CASSSSGRFTYF. Based on the CDR3 plus reference TRBV13 and TRBJ2-3, the full variable domain is AAGVIQSPRHLIKEKRETATLKCYPIPRHDTVYWYQQGPGQDPQFLISFYEKMQSDKGSIPDRFSAQQFSDYHSELNMSSLELGDSALYFCASSSSGRFTYFGPGTRLTVL.

This clone occurred a few times. This chain joins TRBV7-2 and TRBJ2-2; D uncertain. The CDR3 sequence is 14 residues long. From germline, CDR1 is SGHTA and CDR2 FQGNSA. The V and J ends lost 3 bases and 1 base respectively, with 6 bases between them. The CDR3 sequence: CASSFNRNTGELFF. The CDR3 DNA reads as TGTGCCAGCAGCTTTAACAGGAACACCGGGGAGCTGTTTTTT.

This clone was found a few times. This chain joins TRBV30 and TRBJ2-7, with D perhaps TRBD1 (6 bases). There are 12 residues in the CDR3. From germline, CDR1 is GTSNPN and CDR2 SVGIG (reference sequence). The V and J ends lost 5 bases and 5 bases respectively, with 13 bases between them. Here the CDR3 DNA reads TGTGCCTGGTCTAGGGGGACACACGAGCAGTACGTC. Its translation: CAWSRGTHEQYV.

This chain uses TRBV6-4 with TRBJ1-1; 10 bases fit TRBD1. Germline assignment: CDR1 MRHNA and CDR2 SNTAGT. This CDR3 is built from 18 residues. V lost 4 bases, J lost 4 bases, and 15 bases stayed unmatched. Here the CDR3 DNA reads TGTGCCAGCAGTGCCCAGGGAAGACAGGGGGCCTTGATCACTGAAGCTTTCTTT. This sequence encodes CASSAQGRQGALITEAFF.

The gene calls are TRBV29-1 and TRBJ2-7; D is perhaps TRBD1 (6 bases). CDR1 SQVTM and CDR2 ANQGSEA come from the germline V gene. The CDR3 spans 12 residues. Trimming shortened V by 5 bases and J by 1 base, and 9 bases separated the two germline ends. DNA of the CDR3: TGCAGCGTTCTCACAGGGTCCTACGAGCAGTACGTC. Its protein is CSVLTGSYEQYV.

The chain links TRBV15 to TRBJ1-1, with 8 bases lining up with TRBD1. J lost 8 bases, V lost 3 bases, and 20 bases had no gene match. CDR1 and CDR2 (germline): LNHNV, YYDKDF (reference sequence). The CDR3 contains 18 residues. CDR3 sequence: CATSSGTKQGVGRREAFF. The CDR3 DNA sequence: TGTGCCACCAGCAGTGGCACCAAACAGGGGGTGGGTCGGCGAGAAGCTTTCTTT.

This clone was seen more than once but under ten times. The chain is built from TRBV4-1 and TRBJ1-1; 10 bases match TRBD1. There are 17 residues in the CDR3. The germline CDR1 and CDR2 sequences are MGHRA and YSYEKL. Trimming removed 4 bases from V and 0 bases from J; junction bases left unmatched: 8. The CDR3 sequence is CASSPGQGRGMNTEAFF. CDR3 DNA sequence: TGCGCCAGCAGCCCGGGACAGGGGAGAGGCATGAACACTGAAGCTTTCTTT.

J is TRBJ1-2 and V is TRBV6-5, with 9 bases that match TRBD1. The germline V gene encodes CDR1 MNHEY and CDR2 SVGAGI. Losses at the gene ends were 2 bases for V and 8 bases for J; bases not matched to a gene: 6. The CDR3 extends over 14 amino acids. The CDR3 region is CASSYTGQGAGYTF. The CDR3 region has the DNA TGTGCCAGCAGTTACACGGGACAGGGTGCGGGCTACACCTTC.

The chain is built from TRBV15 and TRBJ1-2; TRBD1 matches at 7 bases. CDR1 and CDR2 (germline): LNHNV, YYDKDF (reference sequence). V lost 10 bases and J lost 0; bases outside the gene matches: 11. The CDR3 covers 15 residues. DNA of the CDR3: TGTGCCATTTCGACAGGGACCAACTCTAACTATGGCTACACCTTC. This codes for CAISTGTNSNYGYTF.

The chain uses TRBV27 and TRBJ2-5; possible D gene TRBD1, 7 bases. The germline V gene encodes CDR1 MNHEY and CDR2 SMNVEV (reference sequence). Trimming shortened V by 4 bases and J by 4 bases, and 16 bases separated the two germline ends. The length of the CDR3 is 15 residues. CDR3 loop: CASSSQTGTGETQYF. The CDR3 DNA is TGTGCCAGCAGTTCTCAGACAGGGACTGGAGAGACCCAGTACTTC.

The DNA of the CDR3 is TGTGCCAGCAGCTTAGTTAGCGGGAGTTCAGGCGAGCAGTACGTC. This codes for CASSLVSGSSGEQYV. The chain carries TRBV7-2 and TRBJ2-7; 9 bases are shared with TRBD2. This CDR3 is built from 15 residues. With 1 base clipped from V and 6 bases from J, the junction kept 7 bases outside the gene matches. The germline CDR1 and CDR2 sequences are SGHTA and FQGNSA.

The genes are TRBV2 and TRBJ2-1; D might be TRBD2 (5 bases). Germline V gene lookup returns CDR1 SNHLY and CDR2 FYNNEI. V was trimmed by 3 bases and J by 5 bases, leaving 14 bases between them. The CDR3 has 15 amino acids. This CDR3 reads CASSELPGSDNEQFF. The CDR3 region has the DNA TGTGCCAGCAGTGAGCTCCCGGGATCGGACAATGAGCAGTTCTTC.

The CDR3 loop is CASSFSTSGSLGQFF. Here the CDR3 DNA reads TGCGCCAGCAGCTTCTCGACTAGCGGGAGCCTCGGGCAGTTCTTC. The chain recombines TRBV5-1 with TRBJ2-1, with TRBD2 identical over 12 bases. The ends lost 2 bases at V and 12 bases at J; junction bases unmatched: 9. This CDR3 region has 15 residues. Germline V gene sequence: CDR1 SGHRS, CDR2 YFSETQ.

The chain employs TRBV30 and TRBJ1-2, with 8 bases matching TRBD1. Germline CDR1 reads GTSNPN; CDR2 reads SVGIG (reference sequence). The CDR3 runs 13 residues. V trimming: 5 bases; J trimming: 2 bases; junction bases outside the gene matches: 4. CDR3 residues: CAWETGGNYGYTF. In DNA, the CDR3 is TGTGCCTGGGAAACAGGGGGAAACTATGGCTACACCTTC.

The V and J genes are TRBV10-2 and TRBJ1-2; maybe TRBD1 (6 bases). The germline V and J ends were trimmed by 7 bases and 4 bases, with 16 bases remaining between them. Per the germline V gene, CDR1 is WSHSY and CDR2 is SAAADI. The CDR3 runs to 14 residues. Here the CDR3 reads CASMQSGVSYGYTF. The CDR3 coding sequence is TGCGCCAGCATGCAGTCAGGGGTCTCCTATGGCTACACCTTC.

V is TRBV11-3 and J is TRBJ2-3; TRBD2 aligns across 8 bases. The germline gives CDR1 SGHNT, CDR2 YENEEA. The V gene end was trimmed by 10 bases and the J gene end by 6 bases; junction bases not matched to a gene: 9. This CDR3 is 13 amino acids long. Here the CDR3 reads CATGTRASDTQYF. CDR3 coding DNA: TGTGCCACCGGGACTAGAGCCTCGGATACGCAGTATTTT.

The gene calls are TRBV5-6 and TRBJ2-7; the D gene is possibly TRBD2 (6 bases). Germline V lookup: CDR1 SGHDT, CDR2 YYEEEE. V was trimmed by 1 base and J by 4 bases, leaving 9 bases between them. This CDR3 has 13 amino acids. The CDR3 DNA is TGTGCCAGCAGCTTGAGACGGGGGTACGAGCAGTACGTC. This translates into CASSLRRGYEQYV.